A single T cell receptor beta chain is shown here with its context. No cognate antigen has been identified for it. No base quality information exists; no much larger clone differs at one position. The germline V gene (reference sequence) yields SEHNR for CDR1 and FQNEAQ for CDR2. V is shortened by 1 base, J by 7 bases, and the region joining them spans 16 bases. The CDR3 holds 15 amino acids from the cysteine to the phenylalanine. Of all the DNA, just the CDR3 is kept, 45 bases in frame from base 1. The library relied on the immunoSEQ multiplex PCR assay. For most patients, genomic DNA was subjected to high-throughput TCR-beta CDR3 sequencing by Adaptive Biotechnologies. In the original analysis: TCR sequencing data for 15 to 20 patients were retrieved from Adaptive's ImmunoSEQ software; a few other patients were processed with MiXCR and VDJtools. Because the origin of CDR3 nucleotide sequences shared between donor and recipient could not be assigned, those sequences were removed. To count as alloreactive, a clone needed at least 2-fold expansion over unstimulated cells and a minimum CFSE-low frequency of 0.002% (template counts) or 0.001% (read counts). A clone was considered mappable if detected in the sequenced pre-transplant spleen, lymph node, or MLR CFSE-low populations of the donor or recipient. The cumulative frequency of alloreactive clones was calculated as a percentage of all sequences, weighted by copy number. TCRdb re-hosts the immuneACCESS table, in-frame sequences only. Its copies lack some clones; in the studies checked, an unresolved V gene accounts for under half of them, and the cause for the rest is not known. V, J and clone size are taken as reported in that table, and D and trimming were inferred from the DNA itself. Recorded for this sample are some 39,000 clones; 89% of them occurred a single time. The ten largest clones represent 6% to 7.5% of the sample.

The record originates from a study of graft-versus-host responses after intestinal transplantation (dated by TCRdb to the early 2020s). Background on the whole study: The transplants that recipients got were multivisceral, liver-intestinal, or isolated intestinal. All recipients received anti-thymocyte globulin induction followed by maintenance tacrolimus and steroids for around 3 years. Graft-versus-host and host-versus-graft alloreactive T cell clones were tracked in the graft, circulation and bone marrow after intestinal transplantation using bulk TCR-beta CDR3 sequencing. To identify alloreactive clones, pre-transplant mixed lymphocyte reaction products were sequenced and compared with unstimulated pre-transplant donor and recipient T cells. A cohort of about 26 intestinal transplant recipients, including one retransplant, was enrolled, and a few patients lacking pretransplant specimens were excluded. A peak of at least 4% donor T cells among recipient peripheral blood mononuclear cells was the definition used for donor T cell macrochimerism. Instead of going to the commercial service, samples from three later patients were sequenced in-house on an Illumina MiSeq and processed with MiXCR.

Blood samples were collected up to 4 times in the first month after transplant and then at least monthly when available. On the study overall, not on this receptor specifically: The relatively low number and heterogeneity of intestinal transplant patients limited the conclusions. GvH clones were detected in recipient bone marrow, and some appeared earlier in ileal mucosa or blood, consistent with an intestinal mucosal origin. Early after transplant, declines in HvG clones were associated with peak levels of circulating GvH clones. In the allografts of patients with donor T cell macrochimerism, GvH to HvG T cell clonal ratios were high.

The specimen was PBMCs, collected approximately 270 days after transplant. This TCR was sampled from a human patient who received an intestinal transplant, so some T cells may come from the graft donor. Recombination connected TRBV7-9 to TRBJ1-1; no D segment can be confidently identified. The nucleotide sequence reads as follows: TGTGCCAGCAGCTTAGGGCCTGGCCGTGGGATTGAAGCTTTCTTT. It is translated as CASSLGPGRGIEAFF. With the portions outside the CDR3 filled from the reference TRBV7-9 and TRBJ1-1 genes, the complete variable region becomes DTGVSQNPRHKITKRGQNVTFRCDPISEHNRLYWYRQTLGQGPEFLTYFQNEAQLEKSRLLSDRFSAERPKGSFSTLEIQRTEQGDSAMYLCASSLGPGRGIEAFFGQGTRLTVV.